The T cell receptor beta chain under discussion was sequenced for a study of T cells after yellow fever vaccination (dated by TCRdb to about 2019). General notes on the study: The SMART-Seq v4 Ultra Low Input RNA kit was used to prepare libraries from fractions with low cell numbers. To follow T-cell clones before and after both primary and booster YFV17D yellow fever vaccination, bulk TCR alpha and beta repertoires underwent longitudinal sequencing. Two healthy male donors made up the cohort, one aged 18 to 29 years and the other aged 30 to 40 years. Bulk PBMC replicates and cell subsets were isolated from blood drawn at multiple timepoints before and after both primary and secondary immunization. Study-wide findings and limitations: A small fraction of clonotypes appeared in both the CD4 and CD8 compartments, likely as a result of convergent recombination. Computational filtering was required because FACS-sorted repertoires could contain abundant contaminating clonotypes from the bulk population. The secondary T-cell response was weaker than the primary response but faster, peaking on day 5 instead of day 15. After the booster, most clones that had expanded after primary vaccination were detected again (around 97% of CD4 and around nine tenths of CD8), suggesting broad maintenance of memory. Because only two donors were included in the study, the extent to which the findings can be generalized is limited.

Counted from cysteine to phenylalanine, this CDR3 has 13 amino acids. CDR3 DNA only is kept here, 39 bases in frame from base 1. From the germline V gene, CDR1 is MNHEY and CDR2 is SVGAGI. The trim is 3 bases for V and 5 bases for J, with a gap of 10 bases between the germline ends. The treatment or condition label, read with the paper, signifies: live attenuated yellow fever vaccine strain. At every blood-draw timepoint, two biological replicates of bulk PBMCs were collected. PBMCs were isolated from peripheral blood using a standard Ficoll-Paque protocol. TriZol was used to extract RNA from bulk PBMCs, from CD4 and CD8 fractions, and from dextramer-positive and dextramer-negative fractions. Sequenced on an Illumina NovaSeq 6000. TCR cDNA was synthesized by 5'RACE template switching, which introduced a universal primer site and unique molecular identifiers. Priming for cDNA synthesis came from both the TCR alpha and TCR beta constant segments. Library amplification used two PCR steps, and the second PCR step added sample barcodes and sequencing adapters. Sequencing of libraries was done on Illumina HiSeq 2500 (2x100 bp) or NovaSeq (2x150 bp). As for how the authors treated the data: Reads were demultiplexed and collapsed into UMI consensus sequences with MIGEC, and V(D)J alignment was performed with MiXCR. Using edgeR on replicate PBMC samples, clonotypes were called vaccine-responding if FDR was below 0.01 and the log2 fold change was above 5 up to day 15. Each bulk clonotype received a CD4 or CD8 identity based on whether the sequenced CD4 or CD8 repertoire contained that clonotype at higher abundance. Through fastp at Q25 and MiXCR, TCRdb rebuilt clones from the public reads, retaining in-frame beta chains. Duplicate CDR3 protein sequences are folded into a single record with the most common DNA and genes. For this entry, the V and J calls and clone size follow TCRdb and not the study's own pipeline. This sample holds some 350,000 distinct CDR3 sequences; approximately 4% were observed only once. Approximately 25% of the sample is held by the ten biggest clonotypes.

About this clonotype: Its specific antigen is unknown. No base-level quality is on record; no much larger clone is a single base apart.

The sequence links TRBV6-5 to TRBJ1-2; a tentative D call is TRBD1 (5 bases match). Sequences were derived from PBMCs, sampled 5 days after the yellow fever booster vaccination. This TCR came from a man aged 18 to 30 who received the YFV17D yellow fever vaccine. The nucleotides are TGTGCCAGCAGTTATACAGGCGGGTATGGCTACACCTTC. The resulting protein is CASSYTGGYGYTF.